This T cell receptor beta chain was recovered during a study of siplizumab effects on memory and regulatory T cells. About this clone: What it recognizes is unknown.

Method: immunoSEQ multiplex PCR; TCRdb's copy keeps in-frame clones and lacks some. The sample lists 90,000 to 95,000 clones, under 95% seen once, with approximately 5.9% in the top ten. General study results and limits: A mean of approximately 70% of mappable alloreactive CD4+ clones were Treg-derived with siplizumab, compared with less than 30% in controls. Fewer alloreactive sequences mapped to unstimulated CD4+ memory cells under siplizumab.

The sequencing input was CD8+ T cells sorted from blood. The source is a human donor in good health.

The CDR3 DNA reads TGTGCCAGCAGTGAATCTTTTGCTGTCCAAGAGACCCAGTACTTC. Its translation: CASSESFAVQETQYF. V gene TRBV2 combines with J gene TRBJ2-5; no definite D call. This CDR3 has 15 residues. V gave up 2 bases and J gave up 1 base, with 11 bases separating them. Germline assignment: CDR1 SNHLY and CDR2 FYNNEI.